A single sample gave rise to the 31 T cell receptor beta chains below, sequenced in a study of spatial heterogeneity in lung cancer. Notes on the study in general: It was found that expanded intratumoral alpha and beta TCR counts tracked tumor mutation counts.

The time point here: sample taken at primary tumor resection. From the 5' RACE reads, TCRdb called clonotypes with MiXCR, one entry per CDR3 protein. The sample holds about 15,000 distinct CDR3 sequences, 6.2% seen once. These TCRs are of unknown antigen specificity. Sequenced material: lung tumor tissue, taken at surgery. Source of these receptors: a male donor with early-stage non-small cell lung cancer.

In this sample, this clonotype turned up many times. The size of this beta chain means little, since it is a stray read in a library made for alpha chains. The V and J genes are TRBV7-2 and TRBJ1-2; no reliable D call. The ends were cut back, 2 bases at V and 8 bases at J, with 9 bases in the middle. The length of the CDR3 is 12 residues. Germline V gene data show CDR1 as SGHTA and CDR2 as FQGNSA. CDR3 amino acids: CASSLPQRGYTF. As DNA, the CDR3 is TGTGCCAGCAGCTTACCACAGCGCGGCTACACCTTC.

This clonotype was observed a handful of times. Compared with germline, one end of the junction differs, possibly owing to a read error. A library prepared for alpha chains yielded this beta chain as an off-target read; its size is of little meaning. The chain employs TRBV23-1 and TRBJ2-4; D not resolved. TRBV23-1 qualifies as an ORF whose function is uncertain. This CDR3 is 9 amino acids long. The CDR3, as DNA: TGCGCCAGCATCACCCCCGGGTTCTTC. Its protein product is CASITPGFF.

This clonotype is deemed medium-sized. The library was designed around alpha chains, so this beta chain is a stray read whose abundance carries little weight. V gene TRBV4-2 combines with J gene TRBJ2-3, with D possibly being TRBD1 or TRBD2 (5 bases each). This CDR3 has 14 amino acids. The V and J ends lost 3 bases and 0 bases respectively, with 7 bases between them. Germline-derived CDR1 and CDR2 are LGHNA and YNFKEQ. CDR3 in DNA: TGTGCCAGCAGCCAGGGGGTTAGCACAGATACGCAGTATTTT. This gives the protein CASSQGVSTDTQYF.

On this clonotype itself: In a library made to pick up alpha chains, this beta chain is a stray read with a size that means little. Here the CDR3 reads CATNLHPGGELFF. In DNA, the CDR3 is TGTGCCACCAACCTGCATCCGGGCGGGGAGCTGTTTTTT. The chain recombines TRBV2 with TRBJ2-2; D unclear. Germline V lookup: CDR1 SNHLY, CDR2 FYNNEI. V was cut by 10 bases and J by 7 bases, with 16 bases left in between. This CDR3 has 13 amino acids.

This clonotype was counted at least ten times. Found in a library prepared for alpha chains, this beta chain is an off-target read, and its abundance has little meaning. This chain joins TRBV30 and TRBJ2-5; 8 bases match TRBD2. The CDR3 totals 13 residues. Germline V gene data show CDR1 as GTSNPN and CDR2 as SVGIG (reference sequence). The V segment lost 2 bases and the J segment 4 bases; nucleotides outside the gene matches: 3. The CDR3 nucleotides read TGTGCCTGGAGTAGCGGGAGTCGAGAGACCCAGTACTTC. The encoded protein is CAWSSGSRETQYF.

This clonotype was picked up many times. The size of this beta chain means little, since it is a stray read in a library made for alpha chains. The chain combines TRBV6-1 with TRBJ1-6; D remains unclear. The germline V and J ends were trimmed by 2 bases and 6 bases, with 11 bases remaining between them. The CDR3 is made up of 15 amino acids. Germline V CDR1 and CDR2: MNHNS, SASEGT. CDR3 sequence: CASSEPNRVNSPLHF. As DNA, the CDR3 is TGTGCCAGCAGTGAACCCAACAGAGTTAATTCACCCCTCCACTTT.

A remark on this clonotype: The junction shows a germline mismatch at one end, possibly a read error. Within a library made for alpha chains, this beta chain is off target, and its count is uninformative. The rearrangement uses TRBV2 and TRBJ2-2; tentatively, D is TRBD2 (5 bases). From germline, CDR1 is SNHLY and CDR2 FYNNEI. The CDR3 length is 14 residues. The CDR3 reads CASSVELNTGVLFF. The CDR3 bases are TGTGCCAGCAGTGTAGAGTTGAATACCGGGGTGCTGTTTTTT.

By proportion, this clonotype is medium-sized. Because the library targeted alpha chains, this beta chain is an off-target read whose size means little. The chain recombines TRBV20-1 with TRBJ2-1; 7 nucleotides line up with TRBD1. CDR1 and CDR2 from the germline V gene are DFQATT and SNEGSKA (reference sequence). V was clipped by 1 base and J by 0 bases; unmatched bases: 6. This CDR3 comprises 16 residues. CDR3: CSARARQGSSYNEQFF. In DNA form, the CDR3 reads TGCAGTGCTAGAGCCAGACAGGGAAGCTCCTACAATGAGCAGTTCTTC.

This clonotype was seen repeatedly, ten times or more. Since it is a stray read in a library aimed at alpha chains, this beta chain has a size that is not meaningful. The J gene is TRBJ2-1, the V gene TRBV3-1, with 7 bases lining up with TRBD1. CDR1 LGHDT and CDR2 YNNKEL come from the germline V gene (reference sequence). V lost 4 bases, J lost 2 bases, and 5 bases stayed unmatched. There are 15 residues in the CDR3. The CDR3 loop reads CASSPPGQTYNEQFF. The CDR3 region has the DNA TGTGCCAGCAGCCCACCGGGACAGACCTACAATGAGCAGTTCTTC.

This clonotype has ten or more counts. The library was built for alpha chains, so this beta chain is an off-target read and its size means little. The V and J genes are TRBV18 and TRBJ2-3, with 8 positions matching TRBD2. V gave up 0 bases and J gave up 2 bases; unmatched junction bases: 1. Germline V CDR1 and CDR2: KGHSH, LQKENI. The CDR3 length is 15 residues. The CDR3 sequence: CASSPPSGTTDTQYF. The CDR3, as DNA: TGTGCCAGCTCACCACCTAGCGGGACCACAGATACGCAGTATTTT.

This clonotype was observed at least ten times. This beta chain is off target for a library built for alpha chains, so its abundance means little. The J gene is TRBJ1-2, the V gene TRBV12-3 or TRBV12-4; 7 bases fit TRBD1. The trim removed 3 bases at V and 1 base at J, leaving 5 bases unmatched. This CDR3 has 15 residues. The CDR3 region is CASSLQGGNNYGYTF. CDR3 nucleotide sequence: TGTGCCAGCAGTTTGCAGGGGGGGAATAACTATGGCTACACCTTC.

This clonotype was found many times. Since it is a stray read in a library aimed at alpha chains, this beta chain has a size that is not meaningful. The chain employs TRBV6-5 and TRBJ2-1; maybe TRBD2 (6 bases). In germline, CDR1 is MNHEY, CDR2 SVGAGI. The CDR3 spans 15 residues. Trimming took 6 bases from V and 4 from J, leaving 16 bases between them. The CDR3 DNA reads TGTGCCAGCAGCCCTACGGGAGAAGGTTACAATGAGCAGTTCTTC. This encodes CASSPTGEGYNEQFF.

This clonotype was picked up many times. The library was designed around alpha chains, so this beta chain is a stray read whose abundance carries little weight. CDR3 protein: CASSDVMGGVQPQHF. In DNA form, the CDR3 reads TGTGCCAGCAGTGATGTGATGGGGGGCGTTCAGCCCCAGCATTTT. The chain combines TRBV2 with TRBJ1-5, with D possibly matching TRBD1 (6 bases). The V gene's germline CDR1 is SNHLY and CDR2 FYNNEI. V was shortened by 3 bases and J by 6 bases, with 15 bases between the two germline ends. This CDR3 is built from 15 residues.

As concerns this clonotype: A much larger clone lies one base from this, so it may be a read error. Since it is a stray read in a library aimed at alpha chains, this beta chain has a size that is not meaningful. The chain couples TRBV7-9 to TRBJ2-5; D possibly corresponds to TRBD2 (6 bases). The CDR3 runs to 15 residues. CDR1 and CDR2 (germline): SEHNR, FQNEAQ (reference sequence). Trimming cost V 5 bases and J 5 bases, with 18 bases left between them. CDR3 sequence reads: CASSPLAWVFETQYF. The CDR3 DNA reads TGTGCCAGCAGCCCTCTAGCGTGGGTTTTTGAGACCCAGTACTTC.

This clonotype ranks as medium-sized. Because the library targeted alpha chains, this beta chain is an off-target read whose size means little. The V and J genes are TRBV14 and TRBJ2-7; D is unresolved. This CDR3 is 12 amino acids long. Germline V gene sequence: CDR1 SGHDN, CDR2 FVKESK. Trimming shortened V by 1 base and J by 3 bases, and 4 bases separated the two germline ends. The CDR3 region has the DNA TGTGCCAGCAGCCAAGCCATCTACGAGCAGTACTTC. This encodes CASSQAIYEQYF.

About this clonotype itself: This beta chain is an unintended read in a library built for alpha chains; its size means little. This chain connects TRBV7-2 to TRBJ2-1, with 13 bases that match TRBD2. CDR3 length equals 14 residues. The V and J ends lost 5 bases and 7 bases, in that order; junction bases with no gene match: 2. Germline CDR1 reads SGHTA; CDR2 reads FQGNSA. CDR3 nucleotides: TGTGCCAGCAGCGCGACTAGCGGGAGGAATGAGCAGTTCTTC. Its protein is CASSATSGRNEQFF.

This clonotype was seen ten or more times. This beta chain is an unintended read in a library built for alpha chains; its size means little. This rearrangement joins TRBV2 to TRBJ2-5; D might be TRBD1 (6 bases). This CDR3 is 17 amino acids long. Germline V CDR1 and CDR2: SNHLY, FYNNEI. Trimming cost V 6 bases and J 5 bases, with 25 bases left between them. As DNA, the CDR3 is TGTGCCAGCAGACCCTATTTTACAGGGAATCTCCAGGAGACCCAGTACTTC. Translation: CASRPYFTGNLQETQYF.

This clonotype was seen repeatedly, ten times or more. The library was designed around alpha chains, so this beta chain is a stray read whose abundance carries little weight. The chain is built from TRBV3-1 and TRBJ2-7; D is unclear. The CDR3 is 15 residues long. Germline CDR1 reads LGHDT; CDR2 reads YNNKEL (reference sequence). Trimming left V 2 bases short and J 6 bases short, with 17 bases between. CDR3 sequence (DNA): TGTGCCAGCAGCCAACCCCGGCGCAGCCCTAGCGAGCAGTACTTC. Translated, it gives CASSQPRRSPSEQYF.

In its sample, this clonotype was seen a few times. A library prepared for alpha chains yielded this beta chain as an off-target read; its size is of little meaning. V usage is TRBV9 and J usage is TRBJ2-6; TRBD1 is a possible D gene (6 bases). Germline assignment: CDR1 SGDLS and CDR2 YYNGEE. V was trimmed by 3 bases and J by 0 bases, leaving 19 bases between them. The CDR3 has 19 residues. The CDR3 reads CASSEQGRGRISGANVLTF. CDR3 DNA: TGTGCCAGCAGCGAACAGGGCCGAGGACGGATCTCTGGGGCCAACGTCCTGACTTTC. Drawing the rest from reference TRBV9 and TRBJ2-6, the complete variable domain is DSGVTQTPKHLITATGQRVTLRCSPRSGDLSVYWYQQSLDQGLQFLIQYYNGEERAKGNILERFSAQQFPDLHSELNLSSLELGDSALYFCASSEQGRGRISGANVLTFGAGSRLTVL.

This clonotype was seen repeatedly, ten times or more. Being off target in a library aimed at alpha chains, this beta chain has a size of little meaning. The J gene is TRBJ2-7, the V gene TRBV20-1, with 14 nucleotides matching TRBD2. The CDR3 is 15 amino acids. V shed 2 bases, J shed 7 bases, and the junction held 7 bases outside the gene matches. Germline loops: CDR1 DFQATT, CDR2 SNEGSKA (reference sequence). The CDR3 coding sequence is TGCAGTGCTAGAACGGGACTAGCGGGGGACAAAGAGCAGTACTTC. Translating it yields CSARTGLAGDKEQYF.

This clonotype was detected many times. The library was prepared for alpha chains; this beta chain is a stray read, so its frequency means little. The rearrangement links TRBV27 to TRBJ1-5, with a possible D match to TRBD1 (5 bases). Between the trimmed V and J ends, which lost 2 bases and 7 bases, there was a span of 21 bases. The CDR3 sequence is 17 residues long. The germline V gene encodes CDR1 MNHEY and CDR2 SMNVEV (reference sequence). The CDR3 DNA is TGTGCCAGCAGTTTACAGGGAGTCAGGGTCGGTGGGCAGCCCCAGCATTTT. Encoded protein: CASSLQGVRVGGQPQHF.

This clonotype showed up many times. This beta chain was picked up by a library intended for alpha chains and is off target, so its count carries little meaning. The J gene is TRBJ1-1, the V gene TRBV11-2, with a possible D match to TRBD1 (6 bases). With 6 bases removed from V and 1 base from J, the gap between germline ends came to 15 bases. Germline V gene sequence: CDR1 SGHAT, CDR2 FQNNGV. The CDR3 extends over 15 amino acids. CDR3 loop: CASSYGQTGNTEAFF. CDR3 nucleotides: TGTGCCAGCAGTTACGGACAGACGGGGAACACTGAAGCTTTCTTT.

This clonotype was recorded at least ten times. A library made for alpha chains picked up this beta chain off target, so its size means little. The chain has TRBV5-1 and TRBJ2-2; 7 nucleotides line up with TRBD2. Germline V lookup: CDR1 SGHRS, CDR2 YFSETQ. This CDR3 contains 15 residues. Trimming removed 2 bases from V and 4 bases from J; junction bases left unmatched: 5. The CDR3 reads CASSFTSDTTGELFF. In nucleotides, the CDR3 is TGCGCCAGCAGCTTCACTAGCGACACCACCGGGGAGCTGTTTTTT.

This clonotype has a count of ten or more. For a library built for alpha chains, this beta chain is a stray read; little rests on its size. This rearrangement joins TRBV5-6 to TRBJ1-1; D possibly corresponds to TRBD1 (6 bases). The germline CDR1 and CDR2 sequences are SGHDT and YYEEEE. The CDR3 is 15 residues long. V lost 3 bases and J lost 1, with 13 bases in between. The CDR3 nucleotides are TGTGCCAGCAGCTGGGTGGGGGGCGAGAACACTGAAGCTTTCTTT. Residues: CASSWVGGENTEAFF.

Details on this clonotype: This beta chain is a stray read from a library made for alpha chains; its abundance is not meaningful. This sequence joins TRBV7-2 and TRBJ2-2; D remains ambiguous. Per germline, CDR1 SGHTA and CDR2 FQGNSA. CDR3 length: 15 amino acids. V was cut by 1 base and J by 3 bases, with 9 bases left in between. The DNA of the CDR3 is TGTGCCAGCAGCTTAGGACTCGTGGACACCGGGGAGCTGTTTTTT. This encodes CASSLGLVDTGELFF.

This clonotype was detected ten times or more. This beta chain represents an off-target read in a library built for alpha chains; its size is of limited meaning. The chain uses TRBV20-1 and TRBJ2-1; maybe TRBD1 (6 bases). The CDR3 contains 18 residues. The V and J ends lost 6 bases and 0 bases respectively, with 24 bases between them. Germline values: CDR1 DFQATT, CDR2 SNEGSKA (reference sequence). The CDR3 DNA reads TGCAGTGCACGACCTCCCTACAGAGACAGGAGCTCCTACAATGAGCAGTTCTTC. It is translated as CSARPPYRDRSSYNEQFF.

At least ten counts were recorded for this clonotype. A library made for alpha chains picked up this beta chain off target, so its size means little. The chain uses TRBV12-3 or TRBV12-4 and TRBJ2-2; the D is unclear. This CDR3 has 14 amino acids. Deletions cut 2 bases from V and 4 bases from J, with 8 bases between. The CDR3: CASSLNKVTGELFF. CDR3 in DNA: TGTGCCAGCAGTTTAAATAAGGTCACCGGGGAGCTGTTTTTT.

This clonotype was seen many times. For a library built for alpha chains, this beta chain is a stray read; little rests on its size. The chain carries TRBV27 and TRBJ2-2; D unresolved. The ends were cut back, 7 bases at V and 5 bases at J, with 20 bases in the middle. Germline CDR1 reads MNHEY; CDR2 reads SMNVEV (reference sequence). The CDR3 runs 16 residues. The CDR3 loop reads CASMNSGYWVTGELFF. The CDR3 coding sequence is TGTGCCAGCATGAATTCCGGGTATTGGGTGACCGGGGAGCTGTTTTTT.

Points on this clonotype: Since it is a stray read in a library aimed at alpha chains, this beta chain has a size that is not meaningful. This sequence joins TRBV5-8 and TRBJ2-7; D perhaps matches TRBD1 (5 bases). Germline V gene lookup returns CDR1 SGHTS and CDR2 YDEGEE. This CDR3 has 12 amino acids. V dropped 4 bases and J dropped 5 bases, with 10 bases sitting between them. The CDR3 nucleotides read TGTGCCAGCAGCATCAGGGCCCACGAGCAGTACTTC. This encodes CASSIRAHEQYF.

About this clonotype itself: The size of this beta chain means little, since it is a stray read in a library made for alpha chains. The chain employs TRBV20-1 and TRBJ2-5; possible D gene TRBD1, 5 bases. Germline V gene data show CDR1 as DFQATT and CDR2 as SNEGSKA (reference sequence). V lost 3 bases, J lost 5 bases, and 13 bases lay in between. The CDR3 sequence is 13 residues long. The CDR3 DNA reads TGCAGTGCTAGTGAGCAGGGCCCGGAGACCCAGTACTTC. This sequence encodes CSASEQGPETQYF.

This clonotype was seen repeatedly, ten times or more. Found in a library prepared for alpha chains, this beta chain is an off-target read, and its abundance has little meaning. In DNA, the CDR3 is TGTGCCAGCAGCTCCTCCGGGACCCTAGGGGCTTACGAGCAGTACTTC. Protein product: CASSSSGTLGAYEQYF. The chain links TRBV5-5 to TRBJ2-7, with D perhaps matching TRBD1 or TRBD2 (5 bases each). Trimming pared 3 bases from V and 4 bases from J, leaving 20 bases between. Per the germline V gene, CDR1 is SGHKS and CDR2 is YYEKEE (reference sequence). This CDR3 comprises 16 residues. The whole variable domain, filled in from reference TRBV5-5 and TRBJ2-7, reads DAGVTQSPTHLIKTRGQQVTLRCSPISGHKSVSWYQQVLGQGPQFIFQYYEKEERGRGNFPDRFSARQFPNYSSELNVNALLLGDSALYLCASSSSGTLGAYEQYFGPGTRLTVT.